Presented here are 9 T cell receptor beta chains from one specimen sequenced in a study of control samples from healthy donors and cancer patients. Here immunoSEQ multiplex PCR was the method, and the copy in TCRdb shows in-frame clones only, minus some. The table lists 75,000 to 100,000 clones, 82% of them singletons. The sequencing input was blood. The receptor source for this set is a man aged 55-75 years in good health.

This clone showed up many times. The identical CDR3 is also encoded by other nucleotide sequences in the sample. V and J are TRBV7-8 and TRBJ2-2; 7 bases agree with TRBD2. The CDR3 totals 20 residues. The germline CDR1 and CDR2 sequences are SGHVS and FQNEAQ. V trimming: 4 bases; J trimming: 6 bases; junction bases outside the gene matches: 23. CDR3 nucleotide sequence: TGTGCCAGCAGCTCCCTGATTTTGACTAGCCCCACTGCGAGGCCCGGGGAGCTGTTTTTT. It specifies CASSSLILTSPTARPGELFF.

The chain joins TRBV30 to TRBJ2-5; the D is unclear. The CDR3 extends over 14 amino acids. Germline V gene data show CDR1 as GTSNPN and CDR2 as SVGIG (reference sequence). Deletions cut 2 bases from V and 5 bases from J, with 15 bases between. The CDR3 bases are TGTGCCTGGAGTCGTGTCCAGCTTGGGGAGACCCAGTACTTC. Protein product: CAWSRVQLGETQYF.

The chain carries TRBV29-1 and TRBJ1-2; D ambiguous. The V end was cut by 4 bases, the J end by 0 bases, with 12 bases between. CDR1 and CDR2 from the germline V gene are SQVTM and ANQGSEA. The CDR3 is 14 residues long. This chain's CDR3 is CSVAGNLPNYGYTF. The CDR3 nucleotides are TGCAGCGTTGCCGGAAATTTGCCTAACTATGGCTACACCTTC.

This chain connects TRBV6-5 to TRBJ2-7; TRBD2 matches 8 bases. The V segment lost 0 bases and the J segment 2 bases; nucleotides outside the gene matches: 3. This CDR3 contains 15 residues. Germline assignment: CDR1 MNHEY and CDR2 SVGAGI. CDR3 region: CASSYSIAGTYEQYF. In DNA form, the CDR3 reads TGTGCCAGCAGTTACTCGATAGCGGGGACCTACGAGCAGTACTTC.

The V gene is TRBV4-1, the J gene TRBJ1-6; no clear D gene. CDR1 is MGHRA, CDR2 YSYEKL, per germline. Deletions cut 4 bases from V and 0 bases from J, with 16 bases between. The CDR3 consists of 18 residues. The CDR3 coding sequence is TGCGCCAGCAGCCTGAGGGCACTCACAGTCTCCTATAATTCACCCCTCCACTTT. It encodes CASSLRALTVSYNSPLHF.

The V gene is TRBV30, the J gene TRBJ1-5; no reliable D call. This CDR3 comprises 14 residues. Germline V CDR1 and CDR2: GTSNPN, SVGIG (reference sequence). V lost 0 bases and J 4 bases, leaving 10 bases between the germline ends. The CDR3 DNA reads TGTGCCTGGAGTGTGGGATCCCGAAATCAGCCCCAGCATTTT. Amino acid sequence: CAWSVGSRNQPQHF.

This chain links TRBV18 with TRBJ1-1; D gene unclear. Germline V gives CDR1 KGHSH, CDR2 LQKENI. Trimming took 4 bases from V and 0 from J, leaving 9 bases between them. The CDR3 is made up of 14 amino acids. The CDR3: CASSLGPMNTEAFF. CDR3 sequence (DNA): TGTGCCAGCTCACTCGGACCGATGAACACTGAAGCTTTCTTT.

The chain combines TRBV5-1 with TRBJ2-1, with D possibly being TRBD1 (6 bases). The V gene lost 4 bases and the J gene lost 5 bases, with 22 bases spanning the gap. This CDR3 comprises 17 residues. The germline CDR1 and CDR2 sequences are SGHRS and YFSETQ. CDR3 in DNA: TGCGCCAGCAGCCCTTTCACAGGACAGCCACCTAACAATGAGCAGTTCTTC. It translates to CASSPFTGQPPNNEQFF.

The chain carries TRBV19 and TRBJ1-1; D not resolved. CDR1 is LNHDA and CDR2 is SQIVND in the germline V gene (reference sequence). Trimming removed 0 bases at V and 4 bases at J, with 18 bases between. The CDR3 consists of 17 residues. The CDR3 DNA follows: TGTGCCAGTAGTATAGATGGCGTTCGTGGGGTTATCACTGAAGCTTTCTTT. It codes for CASSIDGVRGVITEAFF. Variable domain in full (rest from reference TRBV19 and TRBJ1-1): DGGITQSPKYLFRKEGQNVTLSCEQNLNHDAMYWYRQDPGQGLRLIYYSQIVNDFQKGDIAEGYSVSREKKESFPLTVTSAQKNPTAFYLCASSIDGVRGVITEAFFGQGTRLTVV.